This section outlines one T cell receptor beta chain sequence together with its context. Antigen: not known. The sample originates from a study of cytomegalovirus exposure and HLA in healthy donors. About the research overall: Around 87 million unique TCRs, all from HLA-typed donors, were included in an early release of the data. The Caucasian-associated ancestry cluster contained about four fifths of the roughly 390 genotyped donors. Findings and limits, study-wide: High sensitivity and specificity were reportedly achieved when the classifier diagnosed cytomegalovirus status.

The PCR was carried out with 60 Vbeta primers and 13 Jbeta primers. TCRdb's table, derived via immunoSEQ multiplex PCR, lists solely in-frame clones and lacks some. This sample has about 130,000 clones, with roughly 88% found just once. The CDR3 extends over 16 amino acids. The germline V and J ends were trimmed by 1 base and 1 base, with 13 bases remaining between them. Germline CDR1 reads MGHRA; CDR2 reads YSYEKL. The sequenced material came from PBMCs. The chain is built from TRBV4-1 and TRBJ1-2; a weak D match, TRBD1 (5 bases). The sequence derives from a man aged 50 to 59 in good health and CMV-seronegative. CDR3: CASSQVGQGLNYGYTF. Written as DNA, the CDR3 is TGCGCCAGCAGCCAAGTGGGCCAGGGCCTTAACTATGGCTACACCTTC.